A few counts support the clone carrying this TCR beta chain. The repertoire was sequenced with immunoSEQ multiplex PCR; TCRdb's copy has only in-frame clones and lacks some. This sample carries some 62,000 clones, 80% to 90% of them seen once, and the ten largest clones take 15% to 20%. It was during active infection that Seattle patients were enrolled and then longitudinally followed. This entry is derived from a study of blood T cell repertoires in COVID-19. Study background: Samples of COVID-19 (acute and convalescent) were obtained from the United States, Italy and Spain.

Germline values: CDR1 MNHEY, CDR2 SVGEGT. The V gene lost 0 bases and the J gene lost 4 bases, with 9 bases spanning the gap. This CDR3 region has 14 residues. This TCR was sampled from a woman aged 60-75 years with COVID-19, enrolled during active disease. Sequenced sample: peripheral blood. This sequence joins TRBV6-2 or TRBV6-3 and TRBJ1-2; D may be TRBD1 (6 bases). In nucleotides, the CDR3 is TGTGCCAGCAGTTACTCAAGGGGGACCTATGGCTACACCTTC. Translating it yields CASSYSRGTYGYTF.